Included here is one T cell receptor (beta chain) sequence, with context. The antigen is undetermined. This sample is part of a study of long-term antiretroviral therapy in people with HIV. About the study: In the earliest collections, sampling predates the 2015 immediate-ART recommendation by about a decade.

Whole-study results and caveats: The ART regimens used between the mid-2000s and the late 2010s may be less effective than current ones.

Researchers report immunoSEQ v3.0 was run at survey level. Data came from immunoSEQ multiplex PCR; TCRdb stores just in-frame clones and leaves some out. The table includes about 17,000 clones, 81% detected once. The V gene end was trimmed by 3 bases and the J gene end by 6 bases; junction bases not matched to a gene: 12. The CDR3 is made up of 16 amino acids. Germline CDR1 is GTSNPN and CDR2 is SVGIG (reference sequence). This TCR was sampled from a man aged 45-65 years with HIV. Here the sequenced sample was unsorted PBMCs, taken 0.3 years before starting antiretroviral therapy. The chain uses TRBV30 and TRBJ1-5; 9 nucleotides align to TRBD1. CDR3 sequence reads: CAWRRTGTGPLQPQHF. For the CDR3, the DNA is TGTGCCTGGAGAAGAACCGGGACAGGGCCTCTTCAGCCCCAGCATTTT.